These 23 T cell receptor beta chains came from one sample sequenced in a study of blood T cell repertoires in COVID-19. The assay was immunoSEQ multiplex PCR, and TCRdb's table has in-frame clones only and misses some. Of tens of thousands of clones in the sample, 73% were seen once. Sample: peripheral blood. Receptor source: a human donor in a cohort sampled during active or convalescent COVID-19.

The chain recombines TRBV19 with TRBJ2-1; 9 nucleotides align to TRBD2. The CDR3 has 16 amino acids. Germline trimming cut 2 bases from V and 9 bases from J; bases unmatched to any gene: 11. The germline CDR1 and CDR2 sequences are LNHDA and SQIVND (reference sequence). The CDR3 sequence is CASSIFSVAGAAEQFF. Here the CDR3 DNA reads TGTGCCAGTAGTATATTCTCGGTAGCGGGAGCAGCTGAGCAGTTCTTC.

This clone was recorded once. This chain joins TRBV14 and TRBJ2-2; D unresolved. Germline CDR1 SGHDN, CDR2 FVKESK. The CDR3 has 16 residues. The V end was cut by 0 bases, the J end by 8 bases, with 16 bases between. In nucleotides, the CDR3 is TGTGCCAGCAGCCAAGACAGGCAGATTCTTTCTGGGGAGCTGTTTTTT. Translating it yields CASSQDRQILSGELFF.

The gene calls are TRBV6-6 and TRBJ1-4, with 9 bases fitting TRBD1. Looked up from germline, CDR1 is MNHNY and CDR2 is SVGAGI (reference sequence). This CDR3 comprises 16 residues. V was pared by 2 bases and J by 1 base, with 2 bases of the junction left unmatched. CDR3 sequence: CASSYDRGLTNEKLFF. DNA of the CDR3: TGTGCCAGCAGTTACGACAGGGGGTTAACTAATGAAAAACTGTTTTTT.

This chain connects TRBV5-1 to TRBJ2-7; TRBD1 matches 7 bases. The germline gives CDR1 SGHRS, CDR2 YFSETQ. This CDR3 spans 14 amino acids. The trim removed 3 bases at V and 1 base at J, leaving 4 bases unmatched. CDR3 region: CASSSETGSYEQYF. The CDR3 bases are TGCGCCAGCAGCTCCGAGACAGGGTCCTACGAGCAGTACTTC.

This clone was found many times. The rearrangement joins TRBV7-6 to TRBJ1-1, with 10 positions matching TRBD1. Germline lookup yields CDR1 SGHVS and CDR2 FNYEAQ. The CDR3 sequence is 16 residues long. V shed 5 bases and J 0 bases; nucleotides not matched to a gene: 6. The CDR3: CASSARDRGVNTEAFF. CDR3 nucleotides: TGTGCCAGCAGCGCCCGGGACAGGGGAGTGAACACTGAAGCTTTCTTT.

The chain uses TRBV5-4 and TRBJ2-3; 9 bases align to TRBD2. This CDR3 is 19 amino acids long. The germline gives CDR1 SGHNT, CDR2 YYREEE (reference sequence). J lost 2 bases, V lost 3 bases, and 16 bases had no gene match. CDR3 DNA sequence: TGTGCCAGCAGCTCCCTCCGGGTTAGCGGGGGCCGCCTCACAGATACGCAGTATTTT. This encodes CASSSLRVSGGRLTDTQYF.

V and J are TRBV6-5 and TRBJ1-1; D is possibly TRBD1 (5 bases). The germline V gene has CDR1 MNHEY and CDR2 SVGAGI. Trimming removed 2 bases from V and 6 bases from J, with 10 bases in between. This CDR3 has 13 amino acids. The CDR3 here is CASSYREGPEAFF. CDR3 sequence (DNA): TGTGCCAGCAGTTACCGGGAGGGGCCTGAAGCTTTCTTT.

This sequence joins TRBV28 and TRBJ2-1; 8 nucleotides agree with TRBD2. There are 16 residues in the CDR3. V dropped 1 base and J dropped 3; count of bases not matched to a gene: 5. In germline, CDR1 is MDHEN, CDR2 SYDVKM. The DNA for the CDR3 is TGTGCCAGCAGTTTATCGGCGGGGGGCATCTACAATGAGCAGTTCTTC. It specifies CASSLSAGGIYNEQFF.

This clone was seen once. This rearrangement joins TRBV7-9 to TRBJ1-1; 8 nucleotides agree with TRBD1. Per the germline V gene, CDR1 is SEHNR and CDR2 is FQNEAQ (reference sequence). CDR3 length equals 14 residues. With 5 bases clipped from V and 6 bases from J, the junction kept 8 bases outside the gene matches. In nucleotides, the CDR3 is TGTGCCAGCAGCATCGTGGGCAGGGGGCCTGAAGCTTTCTTT. As protein: CASSIVGRGPEAFF.

The V and J genes are TRBV7-6 and TRBJ1-4, with 8 bases identical to TRBD1. There are 15 residues in the CDR3. Trimming took 5 bases from V and 4 from J; bases not matched to a gene: 6. Germline loops: CDR1 SGHVS, CDR2 FNYEAQ. The CDR3 sequence: CASSRGGQDNEKLFF. DNA for the CDR3: TGTGCCAGCAGCCGCGGGGGACAGGATAATGAAAAACTGTTTTTT.

The rearrangement joins TRBV20-1 to TRBJ2-5; 8 nucleotides line up with TRBD2. The germline V gene encodes CDR1 DFQATT and CDR2 SNEGSKA (reference sequence). Germline trimming cut 3 bases from V and 4 bases from J; bases unmatched to any gene: 7. This CDR3 spans 14 amino acids. The CDR3 region has the DNA TGCAGTGCTAGTCCGGGAGGGGCCCGAGAGACCCAGTACTTC. Translating gives CSASPGGARETQYF.

This chain links TRBV28 with TRBJ1-3; possible D gene TRBD1, 6 bases. This CDR3 region has 12 residues. The ends were cut back, 5 bases at V and 10 bases at J, with 12 bases in the middle. The germline gives CDR1 MDHEN, CDR2 SYDVKM. CDR3 DNA: TGTGCCAGCAGTGTCAGGGGACCGACCATATATTTT. Its translation is CASSVRGPTIYF.

This clone was detected once. The V gene is TRBV5-1, the J gene TRBJ2-3; 7 bases line up with TRBD2. This CDR3 contains 16 residues. Germline assignment: CDR1 SGHRS and CDR2 YFSETQ. With 2 bases clipped from V and 6 bases from J, the junction kept 12 bases outside the gene matches. The CDR3 sequence is CASSLGRGGTEDTQYF. In DNA, the CDR3 is TGCGCCAGCAGCTTAGGGAGGGGCGGGACGGAGGATACGCAGTATTTT.

V gene TRBV6-6 combines with J gene TRBJ2-2; tentatively, D is TRBD1 (6 bases). The germline CDR1 and CDR2 sequences are MNHNY and SVGAGI (reference sequence). This CDR3 spans 15 amino acids. V was trimmed by 8 bases and J by 5 bases, leaving 18 bases between them. CDR3 amino acids: CASLYGGARTGELFF. The CDR3 DNA follows: TGTGCCAGCTTGTATGGGGGCGCACGAACCGGGGAGCTGTTTTTT.

The chain joins TRBV6-4 to TRBJ2-3; TRBD2 is a possible D gene (5 bases). The CDR3 is made up of 14 amino acids. Germline V gives CDR1 MRHNA, CDR2 SNTAGT. V lost 7 bases and J lost 0, with 11 bases in between. This chain's CDR3 is CASTPTRSTDTQYF. CDR3 in DNA: TGTGCCAGCACCCCTACTAGGAGCACAGATACGCAGTATTTT.

V is TRBV9 and J is TRBJ2-2; 8 positions match TRBD2. CDR3 length equals 16 residues. From germline, CDR1 is SGDLS and CDR2 YYNGEE. V gave up 0 bases and J gave up 0 bases; unmatched junction bases: 1. CDR3 coding DNA: TGTGCCAGCAGCGTAGTTAGCGGGACGAACACCGGGGAGCTGTTTTTT. Protein: CASSVVSGTNTGELFF.

This chain joins TRBV19 and TRBJ2-1; 13 positions agree with TRBD2. After removal of 6 bases from V and 7 bases from J, the junction contained 6 bases not matched to a gene. CDR3 length: 15 amino acids. The germline V gene encodes CDR1 LNHDA and CDR2 SQIVND (reference sequence). As DNA, the CDR3 is TGTGCCAGTAGCCCGGGACTAGCGGGATGGAATGAGCAGTTCTTC. Translated: CASSPGLAGWNEQFF.

The chain uses TRBV5-4 and TRBJ2-1; the D is unclear. V shed 1 base and J shed 4 bases, with 3 bases lying between them. Germline V gene lookup returns CDR1 SGHNT and CDR2 YYREEE (reference sequence). The CDR3 is 12 amino acids. CDR3: CASSLLYNEQFF. For the CDR3, the DNA is TGTGCCAGCAGCTTGCTATACAATGAGCAGTTCTTC.

V usage is TRBV29-1 and J usage is TRBJ1-2; weak D call: TRBD1 (5 bases). The length of the CDR3 is 12 residues. V lost 7 bases, J lost 6 bases, and 15 bases lay in between. Looked up from germline, CDR1 is SQVTM and CDR2 is ANQGSEA. As DNA, the CDR3 is TGCAGCGGGTATGGGTGGGGGGATGGCTACACCTTC. This codes for CSGYGWGDGYTF.

J is TRBJ1-5 and V is TRBV28; 8 bases agree with TRBD1. Unmatched junction bases numbered 9, after V lost 2 bases and J lost 6 bases. The V gene's germline CDR1 is MDHEN and CDR2 SYDVKM. The CDR3 length is 16 residues. As DNA, the CDR3 is TGTGCCAGCAGTTTACGGACAGGGCTGTTGGGTCAGCCCCAGCATTTT. Amino acids: CASSLRTGLLGQPQHF.

The chain carries TRBV5-1 and TRBJ1-1, with D hard to call. The CDR3 runs 16 residues. CDR1 is SGHRS and CDR2 is YFSETQ in the germline V gene. Between the trimmed V and J ends, which lost 0 bases and 2 bases, there was a span of 14 bases. CDR3 DNA: TGCGCCAGCAGCTTGGTTATGGGCAGCCTTAACACTGAAGCTTTCTTT. Its translation is CASSLVMGSLNTEAFF.

The genes are TRBV27 and TRBJ2-1, with 9 bases aligning to TRBD2. V was pared by 8 bases and J by 8 bases, with 16 bases of the junction left unmatched. The germline gives CDR1 MNHEY, CDR2 SMNVEV (reference sequence). This CDR3 region has 16 residues. The CDR3 loop reads CASGYSIAGEFYEQFF. The CDR3 DNA reads TGTGCCAGCGGCTACTCCATAGCGGGAGAGTTTTATGAGCAGTTCTTC.

The chain combines TRBV4-2 with TRBJ2-1; 7 bases fit TRBD1. V lost 4 bases to trimming and J lost 4 bases; unmatched junction nucleotides: 7. This CDR3 spans 15 amino acids. Germline V gives CDR1 LGHNA, CDR2 YNFKEQ. The CDR3 DNA follows: TGTGCCAGCAGCCGCCAGACAGGGACGTACAATGAGCAGTTCTTC. Its protein is CASSRQTGTYNEQFF.